This note documents a single T cell receptor beta chain sequence. Its antigen is not identified. The sample comes from a study of OX40 agonist ivuxolimab in advanced cancers. Across the whole study: Melanoma, hepatocellular carcinoma, head and neck or renal cell cancer occurred in dose-escalation patients. A partial response was reached by three patients: one with hepatocellular carcinoma and two with cutaneous melanoma. Study observations and caveats: Both CD4+ and CD8+ T cell populations in blood had undergone clonal expansion by week 6 at 0.1 to 3.0 mg/kg.

Using immunoSEQ multiplex PCR, the repertoire was profiled, and TCRdb retains in-frame clones only, with some absent. The sample has around 39,000 clones, 88% seen once. This specimen was CD4+ or CD8+ T cells sorted from blood, taken in a trial of the OX40 agonist ivuxolimab. The TCR comes from an adult with an advanced solid tumor such as melanoma, head and neck, liver or kidney cancer.

DNA of the CDR3: TGTGCCAGAACTCTTTTAGCCCGGGGACAGCGGAGGACTGAAGCTTTCTTT. Translating gives CARTLLARGQRRTEAFF. This sequence joins TRBV5-3 and TRBJ1-1; TRBD1 aligns across 7 bases. TRBV5-3 carries the ORF label, with uncertain function. The CDR3 spans 17 residues. The trim removed 6 bases at V and 5 bases at J, leaving 19 bases unmatched.